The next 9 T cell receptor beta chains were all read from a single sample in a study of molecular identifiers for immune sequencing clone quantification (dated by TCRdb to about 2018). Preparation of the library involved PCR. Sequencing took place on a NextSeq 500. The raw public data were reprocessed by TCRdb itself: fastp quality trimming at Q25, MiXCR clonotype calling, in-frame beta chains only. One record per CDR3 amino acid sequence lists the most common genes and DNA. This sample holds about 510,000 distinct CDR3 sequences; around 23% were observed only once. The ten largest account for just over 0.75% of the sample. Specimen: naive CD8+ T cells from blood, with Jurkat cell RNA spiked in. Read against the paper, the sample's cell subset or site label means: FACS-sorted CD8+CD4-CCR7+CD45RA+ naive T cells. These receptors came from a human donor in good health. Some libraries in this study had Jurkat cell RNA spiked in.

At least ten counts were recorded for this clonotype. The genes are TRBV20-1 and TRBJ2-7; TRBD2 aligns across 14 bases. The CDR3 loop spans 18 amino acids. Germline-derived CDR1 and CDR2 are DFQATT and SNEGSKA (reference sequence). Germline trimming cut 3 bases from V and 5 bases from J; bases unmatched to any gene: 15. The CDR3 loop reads CSASREKWTSGRRDEQYF. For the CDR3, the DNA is TGCAGTGCTAGCCGGGAAAAATGGACTAGCGGGAGGAGGGACGAGCAGTACTTC.

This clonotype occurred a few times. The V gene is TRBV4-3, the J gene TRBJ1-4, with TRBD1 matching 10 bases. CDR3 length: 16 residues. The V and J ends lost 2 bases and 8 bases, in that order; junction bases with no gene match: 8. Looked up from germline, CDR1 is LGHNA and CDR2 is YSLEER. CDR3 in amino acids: CASSQTQTGGYEKLFF. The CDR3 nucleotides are TGCGCCAGCAGCCAAACTCAGACAGGGGGCTACGAAAAACTGTTTTTT.

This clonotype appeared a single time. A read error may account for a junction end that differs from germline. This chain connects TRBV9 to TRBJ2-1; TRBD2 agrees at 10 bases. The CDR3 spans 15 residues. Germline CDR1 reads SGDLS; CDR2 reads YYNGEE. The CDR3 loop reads CAGSGTSGAYNEQFF. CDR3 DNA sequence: TGTGCCGGCAGCGGAACTAGCGGGGCTTACAATGAGCAGTTCTTC. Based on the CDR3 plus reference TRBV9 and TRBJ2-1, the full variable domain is DSGVTQTPKHLITATGQRVTLRCSPRSGDLSVYWYQQSLDQGLQFLIQYYNGEERAKGNILERFSAQQFPDLHSELNLSSLELGDSALYFCAGSGTSGAYNEQFFGPGTRLTVL.

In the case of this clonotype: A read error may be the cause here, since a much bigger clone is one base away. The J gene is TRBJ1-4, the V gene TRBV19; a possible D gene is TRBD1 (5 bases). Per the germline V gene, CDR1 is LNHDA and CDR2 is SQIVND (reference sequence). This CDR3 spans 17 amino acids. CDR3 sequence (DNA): TGTGCCAGTAGTATCATGGAACCTCCTGGGGCGAATGAAAAACTGTCTTTT. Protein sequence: CASSIMEPPGANEKLSF.

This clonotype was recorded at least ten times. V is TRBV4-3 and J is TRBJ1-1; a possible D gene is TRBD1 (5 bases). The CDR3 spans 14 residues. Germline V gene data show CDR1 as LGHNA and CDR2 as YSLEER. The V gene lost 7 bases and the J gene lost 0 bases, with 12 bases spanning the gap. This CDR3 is CASTEGRLNTEAFF. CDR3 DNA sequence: TGCGCCAGCACCGAGGGGAGACTGAACACTGAAGCTTTCTTT.

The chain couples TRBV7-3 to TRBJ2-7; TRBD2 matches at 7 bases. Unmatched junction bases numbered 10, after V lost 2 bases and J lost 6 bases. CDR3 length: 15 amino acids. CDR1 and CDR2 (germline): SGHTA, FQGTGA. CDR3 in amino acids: CASSLAGDKTSEQYF. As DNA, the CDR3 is TGTGCCAGCAGCTTAGCGGGAGACAAAACGAGCGAGCAGTACTTC.

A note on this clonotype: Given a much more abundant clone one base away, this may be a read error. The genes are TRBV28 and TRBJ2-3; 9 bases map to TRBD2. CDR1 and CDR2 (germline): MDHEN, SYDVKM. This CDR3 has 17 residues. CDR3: CVSSPTWTSESTDTQYF. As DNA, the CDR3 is TGTGTCAGCAGTCCGACGTGGACTAGCGAAAGCACAGATACGCAGTATTTT.

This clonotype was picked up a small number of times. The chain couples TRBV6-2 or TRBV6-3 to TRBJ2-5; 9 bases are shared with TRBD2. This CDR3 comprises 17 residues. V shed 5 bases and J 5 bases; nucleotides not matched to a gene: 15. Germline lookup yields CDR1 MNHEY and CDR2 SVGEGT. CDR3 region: CASSHSSRFAGGETQYF. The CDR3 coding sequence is TGTGCCAGCAGTCATTCTTCTCGTTTTGCGGGAGGGGAGACCCAGTACTTC.

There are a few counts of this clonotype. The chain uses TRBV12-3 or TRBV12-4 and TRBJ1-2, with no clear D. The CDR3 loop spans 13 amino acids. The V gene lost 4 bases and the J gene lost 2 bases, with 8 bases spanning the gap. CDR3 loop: CASSSDGNYGYTF. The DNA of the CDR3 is TGTGCCAGCAGTTCGGACGGAAACTATGGCTACACCTTC.